The 27 T cell receptor beta chains below were found in one sample sequenced in a study of T-cell reconstitution after alpha-beta-depleted transplantation in children (dated by TCRdb to the mid-2010s). Reading the label with the study, this specimen's treatment or condition is: allogeneic hematopoietic cell transplantation with graft depleted of TCRalphabeta T cells and CD19 B cells. Libraries were built with PCR. The listed sequencing device is Illumina HiSeq 2500. TCR library preparation used molecular barcoding, with unique molecular identifiers applied to normalize quantification of the TCRbeta repertoire. TCRdb reprocessed the public reads (quality trimming at Q25 with fastp, clone calling with MiXCR) and kept in-frame beta chains. CDR3 protein duplicates are merged, each entry listing the most common genes and DNA. This sample lists approximately 1,000,000 distinct CDR3 sequences; about 26% were detected once. 28% of the sample comes from the top ten.

Sequencing was performed on PBMCs, mostly from graft donor cells, taken 360 days after TCRalphabeta/CD19-depleted stem cell transplant. The receptors here all came from a boy under two years old who had a stem cell transplant for SCID, so the T cells may come from the graft donor.

The chain combines TRBV7-2 with TRBJ2-4; TRBD2 might be the D (6 bases). This CDR3 is built from 15 residues. V was trimmed by 4 bases and J by 5 bases, leaving 15 bases between them. Looked up from germline, CDR1 is SGHTA and CDR2 is FQGNSA. The CDR3 reads CASSSVGLPQNIQYF. In nucleotides, the CDR3 is TGTGCCAGCAGCTCCGTCGGACTACCCCAAAACATTCAGTACTTC.

This clonotype was seen a few times. This chain links TRBV16 with TRBJ2-7, with D perhaps matching TRBD1 or TRBD2 (7 bases each). Trimming stripped 2 bases from V and 0 bases from J, with 17 bases between. Per the germline V gene, CDR1 is KGHSY and CDR2 is FQNENV. The CDR3 has 17 residues. CDR3 region: CASSQMIPRGGSYEQYF. The CDR3 nucleotides are TGTGCCAGCAGCCAAATGATCCCCAGGGGGGGCTCCTACGAGCAGTACTTC.

This clonotype was recorded many times. J is TRBJ2-7 and V is TRBV7-6; unclear D gene. The ends were cut back, 1 base at V and 5 bases at J, with 12 bases in the middle. The CDR3 extends over 14 amino acids. The germline V gene encodes CDR1 SGHVS and CDR2 FNYEAQ. The CDR3 nucleotides are TGTGCCAGCAGCTTAGTCCCGCAAACGAACGAGCAGTACTTC. Translating it yields CASSLVPQTNEQYF.

The chain uses TRBV30 and TRBJ2-1; 10 nucleotides match TRBD2. The V segment lost 7 bases and the J segment 8 bases; nucleotides outside the gene matches: 5. The V gene's germline CDR1 is GTSNPN and CDR2 SVGIG (reference sequence). The CDR3 spans 12 residues. The DNA for the CDR3 is TGTGCCTCTAGCGGGGGCGGGGATGAGCAGTTCTTC. It specifies CASSGGGDEQFF.

This sequence joins TRBV12-3 or TRBV12-4 and TRBJ1-1; D is uncertain. Trimming stripped 7 bases from V and 0 bases from J, with 6 bases between. The CDR3 runs 12 residues. CDR3 region: CASNGLNTEAFF. CDR3 sequence (DNA): TGTGCCAGCAACGGACTGAACACTGAAGCTTTCTTT.

This clonotype came up a few times. The rearrangement links TRBV5-1 to TRBJ1-2; 7 bases line up with TRBD1. Germline CDR1 reads SGHRS; CDR2 reads YFSETQ. The CDR3 runs to 18 residues. Trimming cost V 0 bases and J 3 bases; bases outside gene matches: 14. CDR3 protein: CASSLDATGSLSYYGYTF. CDR3 coding DNA: TGCGCCAGCAGCTTGGATGCGACAGGGTCCCTCTCATACTATGGCTACACCTTC.

The CDR3 DNA follows: TGCGCCAGCAGCGAGACAGGGTACCCAGATCAGCCCCAGCATTTT. Protein product: CASSETGYPDQPQHF. The chain has TRBV5-1 and TRBJ1-5; TRBD1 matches at 7 bases. Per germline, CDR1 SGHRS and CDR2 YFSETQ. CDR3 size: 15 residues. V shed 4 bases and J 5 bases; nucleotides not matched to a gene: 9. Drawing the rest from reference TRBV5-1 and TRBJ1-5, the complete variable domain is KAGVTQTPRYLIKTRGQQVTLSCSPISGHRSVSWYQQTPGQGLQFLFEYFSETQRNKGNFPGRFSGRQFSNSRSEMNVSTLELGDSALYLCASSETGYPDQPQHFGDGTRLSIL.

This clonotype was seen more than once but under ten times. The chain joins TRBV7-6 to TRBJ2-7; D may be TRBD1 or TRBD2 (5 bases each). The CDR3 contains 17 residues. Germline CDR1 reads SGHVS; CDR2 reads FNYEAQ. Trimming pared 1 base from V and 3 bases from J, leaving 19 bases between. CDR3 sequence: CASSLGWSVGPRYEQYF. The CDR3 region has the DNA TGTGCCAGCAGCTTAGGGTGGTCGGTGGGACCTCGCTACGAGCAGTACTTC.

This chain uses TRBV30 with TRBJ2-7; no definite D call. Deletions cut 4 bases from V and 3 bases from J, with 7 bases between. The germline gives CDR1 GTSNPN, CDR2 SVGIG (reference sequence). The CDR3 sequence is 11 residues long. This CDR3 is CAWTPGYEQYF. CDR3 DNA sequence: TGTGCCTGGACCCCCGGCTACGAGCAGTACTTC.

V gene TRBV3-1 combines with J gene TRBJ2-1, with D unresolved. In germline, CDR1 is LGHDT, CDR2 YNNKEL (reference sequence). This CDR3 contains 15 residues. V lost 1 base to trimming and J lost 4 bases, with 11 bases between them. The CDR3 region has the DNA TGTGCCAGCAGCCAAGGACTCGATGGGTACAATGAGCAGTTCTTC. This codes for CASSQGLDGYNEQFF.

This clonotype was picked up many times. The chain uses TRBV2 and TRBJ2-5; D possibly uses TRBD1 or TRBD2 (6 bases each). Deletions cut 1 base from V and 4 bases from J, with 10 bases between. Per the germline V gene, CDR1 is SNHLY and CDR2 is FYNNEI. This CDR3 has 14 residues. This chain's CDR3 is CASSEDEGGETQYF. CDR3 nucleotides: TGTGCCAGCAGTGAAGATGAGGGGGGAGAGACCCAGTACTTC.

This clonotype appeared a few times. The chain links TRBV2 to TRBJ2-5; no clear D. The CDR3 is made up of 12 amino acids. V dropped 6 bases and J dropped 3 bases, with 8 bases sitting between them. Per germline, CDR1 SNHLY and CDR2 FYNNEI. The CDR3 spells CASRDAEETQYF. The CDR3 DNA reads TGTGCCAGCAGGGACGCGGAAGAGACCCAGTACTTC. The full variable domain, completed using reference TRBV2 and TRBJ2-5, is EPEVTQTPSHQVTQMGQEVILRCVPISNHLYFYWYRQILGQKVEFLVSFYNNEISEKSEIFDDQFSVERPDGSNFTLKIRSTKLEDSAMYFCASRDAEETQYFGPGTRLLVL.

A few counts support this clonotype. The chain carries TRBV4-3 and TRBJ2-1; 10 positions match TRBD2. Germline CDR1 is LGHNA and CDR2 is YSLEER. The V segment lost 3 bases and the J segment 5 bases; nucleotides outside the gene matches: 7. This CDR3 is built from 16 residues. CDR3 DNA sequence: TGCGCCAGCAGCCATTCAAGCGGGGGGGATAACAATGAGCAGTTCTTC. Protein sequence: CASSHSSGGDNNEQFF.

In DNA, the CDR3 is TGCGCCAGCAGCGCGGGACACCGACTTTACAATGAGCAGTTCTTC. It specifies CASSAGHRLYNEQFF. This rearrangement joins TRBV5-1 to TRBJ2-1; D may correspond to TRBD1 or TRBD2 (6 bases each). V lost 4 bases and J lost 4, with 15 bases in between. The CDR3 has 15 residues. Germline loops: CDR1 SGHRS, CDR2 YFSETQ.

There are a few counts of this clonotype. V and J are TRBV9 and TRBJ2-1, with 10 bases matching TRBD1. From germline, CDR1 is SGDLS and CDR2 YYNGEE. With V trimmed by 4 bases and J by 6 bases, 4 bases remained unmatched. The CDR3 sequence is 14 residues long. The CDR3: CASSPWTGGNEQFF. The DNA of the CDR3 is TGTGCCAGCAGCCCCTGGACAGGGGGCAATGAGCAGTTCTTC.

This clonotype was counted only a few times. This rearrangement joins TRBV11-1 to TRBJ2-2, with 9 bases matching TRBD1. V shed 5 bases, J shed 0 bases, and the junction held 10 bases outside the gene matches. The CDR3 length is 18 residues. The germline V gene has CDR1 SGHAT and CDR2 FQDESV (reference sequence). CDR3 coding DNA: TGTGCCAGCAGCCGAAAAATCGGACAGGGGACGAACACCGGGGAGCTGTTTTTT. Amino acids: CASSRKIGQGTNTGELFF.

The chain joins TRBV14 to TRBJ1-4, with D uncertain. The germline V gene encodes CDR1 SGHDN and CDR2 FVKESK. The CDR3 contains 15 residues. The V and J ends lost 0 bases and 3 bases respectively, with 8 bases between them. In DNA form, the CDR3 reads TGTGCCAGCAGCCAAGAAGCAACTCCTAATGAAAAACTGTTTTTT. Protein sequence: CASSQEATPNEKLFF.

This clonotype was seen a handful of times. CDR3 residues: CAISVTRVAEAFF. The CDR3 DNA sequence: TGTGCCATCAGTGTGACAAGGGTGGCTGAAGCTTTCTTT. The chain recombines TRBV10-3 with TRBJ1-1; D unresolved. The CDR3 contains 13 residues. The germline gives CDR1 ENHRY, CDR2 SYGVKD. Trimming cost V 4 bases and J 6 bases, with 12 bases left between them.

This clonotype has only a few counts. This chain links TRBV6-2 or TRBV6-3 with TRBJ1-6, with D possibly being TRBD1 (5 bases). This CDR3 is 15 amino acids long. CDR1 MNHEY and CDR2 SVGEGT come from the germline V gene. The V and J ends lost 6 bases and 7 bases respectively, with 16 bases between them. For the CDR3, the DNA is TGTGCCAGCAGACACGACAGCCCAACGAATTCACCCCTCCACTTT. This sequence encodes CASRHDSPTNSPLHF.

This clonotype was recorded a few times. The chain joins TRBV29-1 to TRBJ2-7; 11 nucleotides line up with TRBD1. The CDR3 is 13 amino acids. Germline CDR1 reads SQVTM; CDR2 reads ANQGSEA. With 6 bases clipped from V and 6 bases from J, the junction kept 7 bases outside the gene matches. This chain's CDR3 is CSVWTGGGSEQYF. In DNA form, the CDR3 reads TGCAGCGTGTGGACAGGGGGCGGGAGCGAGCAGTACTTC.

The table lists this clonotype with many counts. The chain is built from TRBV7-2 and TRBJ1-1, with D maybe TRBD1 (5 bases). Trimming shortened V by 0 bases and J by 0 bases, and 11 bases separated the two germline ends. The CDR3 contains 16 residues. CDR1 and CDR2 (germline): SGHTA, FQGNSA. CDR3 sequence: CASSLAPAGLNTEAFF. For the CDR3, the DNA is TGTGCCAGCAGCTTAGCGCCCGCAGGGCTGAACACTGAAGCTTTCTTT.

This clonotype has just a few counts. This chain connects TRBV5-5 to TRBJ1-5; D remains unclear. CDR1 SGHKS and CDR2 YYEKEE come from the germline V gene (reference sequence). The V and J ends lost 4 bases and 0 bases respectively, with 14 bases between them. The CDR3 is 16 residues long. This chain's CDR3 is CASSILGDYSNQPQHF. CDR3 nucleotide sequence: TGTGCCAGCAGCATCCTGGGAGATTATAGCAATCAGCCCCAGCATTTT.

The J gene is TRBJ2-5, the V gene TRBV18; D might be TRBD2 (5 bases). From germline, CDR1 is KGHSH and CDR2 LQKENI. The CDR3 loop spans 14 amino acids. Trimming removed 0 bases from V and 2 bases from J, with 7 bases in between. CDR3 DNA sequence: TGTGCCAGCTCACCACCGCGACTACAAGAGACCCAGTACTTC. Translated: CASSPPRLQETQYF.

This sequence joins TRBV6-2 or TRBV6-3 and TRBJ2-3, with TRBD2 matching over 10 bases. Germline loops: CDR1 MNHEY, CDR2 SVGEGT. Trimming cost V 5 bases and J 2 bases; bases outside gene matches: 22. CDR3 length: 21 amino acids. Here the CDR3 DNA reads TGTGCCAGCAGTCACCCGGGGTTTCTAGCGGGGGAACTCCGGTCCACAGATACGCAGTATTTT. It is translated as CASSHPGFLAGELRSTDTQYF.

The gene calls are TRBV20-1 and TRBJ2-3; perhaps D is TRBD1 or TRBD2 (5 bases each). Germline V CDR1 and CDR2: DFQATT, SNEGSKA (reference sequence). CDR3 length equals 14 residues. V was shortened by 8 bases and J by 4 bases, with 19 bases between the two germline ends. CDR3 sequence: CSLRGGEGSDTQYF. The CDR3 nucleotides are TGCAGTCTAAGAGGAGGAGAGGGGTCAGATACGCAGTATTTT.

V gene TRBV20-1 combines with J gene TRBJ2-5; 11 bases map to TRBD1. CDR3 length: 15 residues. The germline V gene has CDR1 DFQATT and CDR2 SNEGSKA (reference sequence). V shed 3 bases, J shed 4 bases, and the junction held 7 bases outside the gene matches. CDR3 in amino acids: CSAREGGTGGETQYF. CDR3 nucleotides: TGCAGTGCTAGGGAAGGGGGGACAGGGGGAGAGACCCAGTACTTC.

The V and J genes are TRBV29-1 and TRBJ2-7; the match to TRBD1 covers 9 bases. This CDR3 has 13 residues. From germline, CDR1 is SQVTM and CDR2 ANQGSEA. Trimming took 6 bases from V and 3 from J; bases not matched to a gene: 6. The CDR3 region is CSVGGQGLYEQYF. CDR3 nucleotides: TGCAGCGTCGGGGGACAGGGTCTCTACGAGCAGTACTTC.